This T cell receptor beta chain emerged from a study of human T cells and chemical hapten exposure. Study background: A patient group, mainly female, showed alopecia areata, totalis or universalis.

The library put unique molecular identifiers onto individual cDNA molecules. TCRdb processed the RACE reads anew with MiXCR; each CDR3 protein has one entry. This table has about 120,000 distinct CDR3 sequences, about 14% appearing once. CDR3 size: 17 residues. The ends lost 1 base at V and 1 base at J; junction bases unmatched: 2. In germline, CDR1 is SGHVS, CDR2 FNYEAQ. As for time point: pre-sensitization, week 0. Specified treatment: therapeutic diphenylcyclopropenone sensitization with weekly scalp DPC. The study extracted total RNA from unfractionated whole blood. The TCR was taken from a woman in her late teens or twenties with alopecia areata. Some clones in this sample may be carry-over from other donors' samples. The source material was whole blood, sampled in connection with sensitization to the hapten diphenylcyclopropenone (DPC). The genes are TRBV7-6 and TRBJ2-1; 12 bases agree with TRBD2. The CDR3 DNA reads TGTGCCAGCAGCTTAGGCCTAGCGGGGGGGTCCTACAATGAGCAGTTCTTC. Protein: CASSLGLAGGSYNEQFF.